Following are 29 T cell receptor beta chains from one sample sequenced in a study of OX40 agonist ivuxolimab in advanced cancers. Profiling relied on immunoSEQ multiplex PCR, and the TCRdb table lists in-frame clones only, not all of them. The data show about 73,000 clones, 80% to 95% seen once. Source: CD4+ or CD8+ T cells sorted from blood, taken in a trial of the OX40 agonist ivuxolimab. The origin of the receptors is an adult with an advanced solid tumor such as melanoma, head and neck, liver or kidney cancer.

The chain links TRBV10-3 to TRBJ2-5; no clear D. The CDR3 has 11 amino acids. The germline V and J ends were trimmed by 11 bases and 3 bases, with 10 bases remaining between them. The germline V gene encodes CDR1 ENHRY and CDR2 SYGVKD. CDR3 sequence reads: CAVGPKETQYF. DNA of the CDR3: TGTGCCGTCGGTCCAAAAGAGACCCAGTACTTC.

This chain links TRBV19 with TRBJ2-5; TRBD1 might be the D (6 bases). V dropped 5 bases and J dropped 7 bases, with 20 bases sitting between them. The CDR3 is 15 residues long. Germline CDR1 is LNHDA and CDR2 is SQIVND (reference sequence). This CDR3 is CASSPVLGQPRTQYF. DNA for the CDR3: TGTGCCAGTAGTCCCGTTTTGGGACAACCTCGGACCCAGTACTTC.

This clone is a singleton in its sample. The CDR3 sequence: CASSVDRNYEQYF. In nucleotides, the CDR3 is TGTGCCAGTAGTGTCGACAGGAACTACGAGCAGTACTTC. The rearrangement joins TRBV19 to TRBJ2-7; D possibly corresponds to TRBD1 (6 bases). The germline V gene encodes CDR1 LNHDA and CDR2 SQIVND (reference sequence). The CDR3 has 13 residues. Trimming took 5 bases from V and 3 from J, leaving 11 bases between them.

The gene calls are TRBV19 and TRBJ1-1; D unresolved. The germline V and J ends were trimmed by 3 bases and 2 bases, with 10 bases remaining between them. Germline lookup yields CDR1 LNHDA and CDR2 SQIVND (reference sequence). The CDR3 loop spans 14 amino acids. The CDR3 reads CASSMRPKNTEAFF. The DNA for the CDR3 is TGTGCCAGTAGTATGAGGCCAAAAAACACTGAAGCTTTCTTT.

This chain links TRBV6-4 with TRBJ1-5; 8 bases are a match to TRBD1. Trimming took 8 bases from V and 3 from J; bases not matched to a gene: 3. The CDR3 has 13 amino acids. CDR1 is MRHNA, CDR2 SNTAGT, per germline. CDR3 DNA: TGTGCCAGCTCCCAGGGGGCCAATCAGCCCCAGCATTTT. Amino acids: CASSQGANQPQHF.

The chain has TRBV4-3 and TRBJ1-2, with D unclear. CDR3 size: 14 residues. The germline gives CDR1 LGHNA, CDR2 YSLEER. The ends were cut back, 4 bases at V and 6 bases at J, with 15 bases in the middle. The CDR3 DNA follows: TGCGCCAGCAGCCTCGAAAGGAACGGGAATGGCTACACCTTC. This codes for CASSLERNGNGYTF.

This clone has just one count. This chain connects TRBV5-1 to TRBJ2-3, with 11 bases lining up with TRBD2. The V segment lost 5 bases and the J segment 1 base; nucleotides outside the gene matches: 3. Germline values: CDR1 SGHRS, CDR2 YFSETQ. The CDR3 totals 15 residues. The CDR3 here is CASRLAGGGTDTQYF. The CDR3, as DNA: TGCGCCAGCAGGCTAGCGGGAGGCGGCACAGATACGCAGTATTTT.

The gene calls are TRBV7-9 and TRBJ2-4, with 7 positions matching TRBD2. This CDR3 spans 16 amino acids. Germline CDR1 reads SEHNR; CDR2 reads FQNEAQ (reference sequence). With V trimmed by 3 bases and J by 0 bases, 5 bases remained unmatched. Here the CDR3 DNA reads TGTGCCAGCAGCTTTTTCGGGACTAAAGCCAAAAACATTCAGTACTTC. This translates into CASSFFGTKAKNIQYF. The complete variable domain, with remaining parts taken from reference TRBV7-9 and TRBJ2-4, reads DTGVSQNPRHKITKRGQNVTFRCDPISEHNRLYWYRQTLGQGPEFLTYFQNEAQLEKSRLLSDRFSAERPKGSFSTLEIQRTEQGDSAMYLCASSFFGTKAKNIQYFGAGTRLSVL.

Only a few counts were recorded for this clone. The V and J genes are TRBV2 and TRBJ1-3; 8 bases are shared with TRBD1. Germline V gene sequence: CDR1 SNHLY, CDR2 FYNNEI. J gave up 3 bases and V 3 bases, and 4 bases lay outside the gene matches. The CDR3 has 15 residues. The CDR3 sequence is CASSDRTGNGNTIYF. The CDR3 DNA reads as TGTGCCAGCAGTGATCGGACAGGGAATGGAAACACCATATATTTT.

V and J are TRBV28 and TRBJ1-2; D is uncertain. Trimming pared 2 bases from V and 8 bases from J, leaving 12 bases between. The germline V gene encodes CDR1 MDHEN and CDR2 SYDVKM. There are 13 residues in the CDR3. Written as DNA, the CDR3 is TGTGCCAGCAGTTTACCCAGGCAAGGAGGCTACACCTTC. This sequence encodes CASSLPRQGGYTF.

The chain carries TRBV19 and TRBJ1-4; TRBD1 matches 7 bases. V was pared by 4 bases and J by 6 bases, with 2 bases of the junction left unmatched. CDR1 LNHDA and CDR2 SQIVND come from the germline V gene (reference sequence). This CDR3 is built from 13 residues. The CDR3 region has the DNA TGTGCCAGTAGTAACAGGGGCCATGAAAAACTGTTTTTT. Protein: CASSNRGHEKLFF.

V gene TRBV5-4 combines with J gene TRBJ2-6; D call uncertain. V was trimmed by 3 bases and J by 0 bases, leaving 7 bases between them. There are 15 residues in the CDR3. Per germline, CDR1 SGHNT and CDR2 YYREEE (reference sequence). The CDR3 sequence: CASSSRDSGANVLTF. DNA for the CDR3: TGTGCCAGCAGCTCTAGGGACTCTGGGGCCAACGTCCTGACTTTC.

V usage is TRBV2 and J usage is TRBJ2-2; no reliable D call. CDR3 size: 13 residues. Germline V lookup: CDR1 SNHLY, CDR2 FYNNEI. The V end was cut by 6 bases, the J end by 4 bases, with 9 bases between. Here the CDR3 reads CASRLLGTGELFF. In DNA, the CDR3 is TGTGCCAGCAGACTCTTAGGCACCGGGGAGCTGTTTTTT.

The V gene is TRBV2, the J gene TRBJ2-7; D is uncertain. The CDR3 consists of 14 residues. Trimming shortened V by 5 bases and J by 1 base, and 12 bases separated the two germline ends. The germline CDR1 and CDR2 sequences are SNHLY and FYNNEI. CDR3 sequence: CASSSQQRSYEQYF. The DNA of the CDR3 is TGTGCCAGCAGTAGTCAACAGCGTTCCTACGAGCAGTACTTC.

This sequence joins TRBV11-3 and TRBJ2-3, with D perhaps given as TRBD1 or TRBD2 (5 bases each). V dropped 3 bases and J dropped 5 bases, with 6 bases sitting between them. The length of the CDR3 is 12 residues. Germline V CDR1 and CDR2: SGHNT, YENEEA. CDR3 sequence reads: CASSFGGDTQYF. Here the CDR3 DNA reads TGTGCCAGCAGCTTTGGGGGAGATACGCAGTATTTT.

This chain links TRBV7-9 with TRBJ1-5; no firm D call. Germline CDR1 is SEHNR and CDR2 is FQNEAQ (reference sequence). This CDR3 region has 12 residues. Trimming stripped 3 bases from V and 9 bases from J, with 9 bases between. For the CDR3, the DNA is TGTGCCAGCAGCTTTCTGGCGGGGCCCCAGCATTTT. Translating it yields CASSFLAGPQHF.

V and J are TRBV28 and TRBJ2-5; D assignment may be TRBD1 or TRBD2 (5 bases each). CDR1 is MDHEN, CDR2 SYDVKM, per germline. Trimming pared 5 bases from V and 5 bases from J, leaving 24 bases between. The CDR3 sequence is 17 residues long. The CDR3 loop reads CASSPARSGTWGETQYF. The CDR3 DNA follows: TGTGCCAGCAGTCCCGCCCGTTCGGGGACCTGGGGGGAGACCCAGTACTTC.

The V gene is TRBV4-3, the J gene TRBJ1-2, with 10 bases fitting TRBD1. The CDR3 covers 15 residues. Germline assignment: CDR1 LGHNA and CDR2 YSLEER. Trimming at V came to 7 bases and at J to 8 bases, leaving 13 bases not matched to a gene. The CDR3 region has the DNA TGCGCCAGCACCCCGGGACAGGGGCGAGGGGGAGGCTACACCTTC. Translating it yields CASTPGQGRGGGYTF.

The rearrangement joins TRBV6-6 to TRBJ2-3, with D perhaps matching TRBD1 (6 bases). The CDR3 is 16 residues long. The germline V gene has CDR1 MNHNY and CDR2 SVGAGI (reference sequence). Trimming removed 1 base from V and 0 bases from J, with 11 bases in between. The CDR3 region is CASSYLQGTSTDTQYF. The CDR3 bases are TGTGCCAGCAGTTACTTACAGGGTACTAGCACAGATACGCAGTATTTT.

The chain carries TRBV10-3 and TRBJ1-1; no firm D call. V lost 0 bases, J lost 4 bases, and 12 bases lay in between. Germline values: CDR1 ENHRY, CDR2 SYGVKD. The CDR3 is 15 amino acids. CDR3 sequence reads: CAISESAGMGTEAFF. The CDR3 DNA reads as TGTGCCATCAGTGAGTCAGCCGGGATGGGCACTGAAGCTTTCTTT.

This sequence joins TRBV5-1 and TRBJ2-1; TRBD1 matches at 10 bases. This CDR3 has 15 residues. Germline V gives CDR1 SGHRS, CDR2 YFSETQ. The J segment lost 2 bases and the V segment lost 7 bases, leaving 6 bases of the junction unmatched. The chain's CDR3 is CASARTGGPYNEQFF. CDR3 bases: TGCGCCAGCGCCCGGACAGGGGGACCCTACAATGAGCAGTTCTTC.

In its sample, this clone was seen once. Germline is not matched at one junction end, which may reflect a read error. The V and J genes are TRBV7-7 and TRBJ2-2; D remains ambiguous. This CDR3 contains 15 residues. Germline-derived CDR1 and CDR2 are SSHAT and FNYEAQ (reference sequence). Written as DNA, the CDR3 is TGTGCTAGCAGCCGCCTGGGCCTGCGTTCCGGGGAGCTGTTTTTT. It codes for CASSRLGLRSGELFF.

The chain combines TRBV4-2 with TRBJ2-2, with 9 bases fitting TRBD2. The CDR3 length is 18 residues. Per germline, CDR1 LGHNA and CDR2 YNFKEQ. J was trimmed by 5 bases and V by 5 bases; bases with no gene match: 15. The CDR3 DNA sequence: TGTGCCAGCAGCGCAGGCGCGGGAGGGCCCTATGGGACCGGGGAGCTGTTTTTT. The encoded protein is CASSAGAGGPYGTGELFF.

V gene TRBV27 combines with J gene TRBJ2-3, with unresolved D. With 5 bases removed from V and 5 bases from J, the gap between germline ends came to 20 bases. From germline, CDR1 is MNHEY and CDR2 SMNVEV (reference sequence). This CDR3 is built from 16 residues. The CDR3 spells CASSPLNPRKGDTQYF. The CDR3, as DNA: TGTGCCAGCAGTCCCCTTAATCCAAGAAAGGGAGATACGCAGTATTTT.

The V call is TRBV7-2, the J call TRBJ2-2, with a possible D match to TRBD1 (5 bases). Trimming took 5 bases from V and 7 from J, leaving 17 bases between them. Germline V gene lookup returns CDR1 SGHTA and CDR2 FQGNSA. The CDR3 contains 15 residues. For the CDR3, the DNA is TGTGCCAGCAGCACCACCCCCAGGGCCGTCGGGGAGCTGTTTTTT. This translates into CASSTTPRAVGELFF.

The CDR3 DNA reads as TGTGCCAGCAGCGTCCCCTTAAGAGATACGCAGTATTTT. Encoded protein: CASSVPLRDTQYF. The V and J genes are TRBV21-1 and TRBJ2-3. TRBV21-1 counts as a pseudogene. This CDR3 comprises 13 residues.

CDR3 amino acids: CATARQENTEAFF. The CDR3 DNA reads TGTGCCACCGCCCGACAGGAAAACACTGAAGCTTTCTTT. This chain links TRBV28 with TRBJ1-1; the D gene is possibly TRBD1 (6 bases). Germline V gene lookup returns CDR1 MDHEN and CDR2 SYDVKM. This CDR3 has 13 residues. V was trimmed by 10 bases and J by 2 bases, leaving 14 bases between them.

The chain employs TRBV6-1 and TRBJ2-1, with D uncertain. The germline V gene has CDR1 MNHNS and CDR2 SASEGT. Trimming took 4 bases from V and 15 from J, leaving 7 bases between them. The CDR3 is 9 residues long. This chain's CDR3 is CASSGTRFF. The CDR3 region has the DNA TGTGCCAGCAGTGGAACACGGTTCTTC.

V gene TRBV19 combines with J gene TRBJ2-1; D remains unclear. The CDR3 has 12 amino acids. Trimming removed 4 bases at V and 4 bases at J, with 5 bases between. The germline gives CDR1 LNHDA, CDR2 SQIVND (reference sequence). In nucleotides, the CDR3 is TGTGCCAGTAGTAGCGGATACAATGAGCAGTTCTTC. It translates to CASSSGYNEQFF.